This TCR beta chain was identified during a study of T cell responses to AZD1222 COVID-19 vaccine. The study's findings and limits: Donors were mostly white British, more females; clonal diversity possibly underestimated. With two AZD1222 doses given, Spike-specific TCR breadth and depth both rose.

In germline, CDR1 is LNHNV, CDR2 YYDKDF (reference sequence). Trimming took 0 bases from V and 1 from J, leaving 7 bases between them. This CDR3 comprises 15 residues. On this clone: Its antigen is currently unknown.

Assay: immunoSEQ multiplex PCR; the TCRdb copy retains only in-frame clones and omits some. The data contain 95,000 to 150,000 clones, about nine tenths of them singletons. The rearrangement joins TRBV15 to TRBJ2-1; D gene uncertain. The specimen comprised peripheral blood, sampled 28 days after the second AZD1222 dose. The TCR comes from an adult who received the AZD1222 COVID-19 vaccine. CDR3 protein: CATSRETPSYNEQFF. DNA of the CDR3: TGTGCCACCAGCAGAGAAACGCCATCCTACAATGAGCAGTTCTTC.